This T cell receptor (beta chain) was obtained from a study of long-term antiretroviral therapy in people with HIV. Notes on the study in general: ART adherence, viral resistance and therapy changes went undocumented.

CDR1 SEHNR and CDR2 FQNEAQ come from the germline V gene (reference sequence). CDR3 length equals 16 residues. Germline trimming cut 5 bases from V and 7 bases from J; bases unmatched to any gene: 10. Comment on this clone: Its antigen remains unknown.

Each participant with HIV received care in the United States. Version v3.0 of the immunoSEQ assay ran at survey level. This table comes from immunoSEQ multiplex PCR, and its TCRdb copy is limited to in-frame clones, with some not included. The sample has over 35,000 clones, about 94% seen once. This receptor was obtained from a man aged 30-40 years with HIV. The material was unsorted PBMCs, obtained about 9.1 years after starting antiretroviral therapy. This chain uses TRBV7-9 with TRBJ1-6, with 8 bases identical to TRBD1. In DNA, the CDR3 is TGTGCCAGCAGCCCTCCGACAGGGGAAGGGAATTCACCCCTCCACTTT. It specifies CASSPPTGEGNSPLHF.